Presented here are 25 T cell receptor beta chains from one specimen sequenced in a study of early T cells in non-severe SARS-CoV-2 infection. TCRdb re-analysed the 5' RACE reads in MiXCR, keeping a single row per CDR3 protein. The sample holds 25,000 to 30,000 distinct CDR3 sequences; about 5.3% are singletons and the top ten take almost 25%. What was sequenced was whole blood. The receptors derive from an adult who was a healthcare worker with PCR-confirmed SARS-CoV-2 infection or an uninfected control (not recorded which).

Concerning this clonotype itself: A much larger clone is a single base away; this may be a read error. The genes are TRBV5-1 and TRBJ2-7, with D maybe TRBD2 (5 bases). V was trimmed by 0 bases and J by 4 bases, leaving 11 bases between them. The CDR3 extends over 14 amino acids. CDR1 is SGHRS, CDR2 YFSETQ, per germline. The CDR3 sequence: CASSLGLPGYEQYF. CDR3 coding DNA: TGCGCCAGCAGCTTGGGCCTGCCGGGGTACGAGCAGTACTTC.

This clonotype was found many times. This chain joins TRBV27 and TRBJ2-7, with 7 nucleotides matching TRBD1. The CDR3 has 14 residues. Germline CDR1 and CDR2: MNHEY and SMNVEV (reference sequence). Germline trimming cut 4 bases from V and 0 bases from J; bases unmatched to any gene: 3. The CDR3 is CASSSDRDSYEQYF. For the CDR3, the DNA is TGTGCCAGCAGTTCTGACAGGGACTCCTACGAGCAGTACTTC.

The chain links TRBV5-6 to TRBJ1-4; D unresolved. The germline V and J ends were trimmed by 2 bases and 0 bases, with 5 bases remaining between them. CDR3 length: 14 amino acids. From germline, CDR1 is SGHDT and CDR2 YYEEEE. The CDR3 loop reads CASSFYATNEKLFF. In DNA form, the CDR3 reads TGTGCCAGCAGCTTTTACGCAACTAATGAAAAACTGTTTTTT.

The sample holds many counts of this clonotype. V usage is TRBV20-1 and J usage is TRBJ2-7; TRBD1 is a possible D gene (6 bases). The CDR3 has 12 residues. The germline gives CDR1 DFQATT, CDR2 SNEGSKA (reference sequence). V dropped 4 bases and J dropped 5 bases, with 12 bases sitting between them. The CDR3 DNA follows: TGCAGTGCTACCCTAGGGGGAGACGAGCAGTACTTC. It specifies CSATLGGDEQYF.

This clonotype occurred many times. V is TRBV3-1 and J is TRBJ1-5; D is perhaps TRBD1 (5 bases). This CDR3 is 13 amino acids long. The germline V gene encodes CDR1 LGHDT and CDR2 YNNKEL (reference sequence). V lost 0 bases, J lost 7 bases, and 7 bases lay in between. CDR3 sequence reads: CASSQDRDQPQHF. The CDR3 DNA follows: TGTGCCAGCAGCCAAGACAGGGACCAGCCCCAGCATTTT.

This clonotype was found many times. V usage is TRBV6-1 and J usage is TRBJ2-7, with 7 bases aligning to TRBD2. Germline V gene lookup returns CDR1 MNHNS and CDR2 SASEGT. The CDR3 is 16 amino acids. The junction had 9 bases not matched to a gene; V was cut back by 2 bases and J by 2 bases. As DNA, the CDR3 is TGTGCCAGCAGTGAACCCGGGGGGTATACTCCCTACGAGCAGTACTTC. It encodes CASSEPGGYTPYEQYF.

This clonotype was observed many times. The chain joins TRBV7-9 to TRBJ2-7, with TRBD2 as a possible D gene (6 bases). The CDR3 extends over 18 amino acids. The germline gives CDR1 SEHNR, CDR2 FQNEAQ (reference sequence). Trimming pared 0 bases from V and 3 bases from J, leaving 21 bases between. In DNA, the CDR3 is TGTGCCAGCAGCTTAGCGGAAAAAGGTTGGGCGGGGAACTACGAGCAGTACTTC. Encoded protein: CASSLAEKGWAGNYEQYF.

This clonotype was recorded many times. The chain combines TRBV12-3 or TRBV12-4 with TRBJ1-2; possible D gene TRBD1, 6 bases. V gave up 6 bases and J gave up 4 bases, with 12 bases separating them. The CDR3 length is 13 residues. The CDR3 coding sequence is TGTGCCAGCAGACCACAGGGTGGCTATGGCTACACCTTC. It yields the protein CASRPQGGYGYTF.

In its sample, this clonotype was seen many times. This chain connects TRBV6-2 or TRBV6-3 to TRBJ1-2; D gene unclear. Trimming took 6 bases from V and 6 from J, leaving 11 bases between them. Per the germline V gene, CDR1 is MNHEY and CDR2 is SVGEGT. The CDR3 runs to 12 residues. The CDR3 DNA follows: TGTGCCAGCAGCGACCGGTCGAATGGCTACACCTTC. Translation gives CASSDRSNGYTF.

The rearrangement uses TRBV3-1 and TRBJ2-3, with D unresolved. The CDR3 length is 11 residues. Germline CDR1 and CDR2: LGHDT and YNNKEL (reference sequence). V lost 5 bases and J 5 bases, leaving 5 bases between the germline ends. DNA of the CDR3: TGTGCCAGCAGCTTATTAGATACGCAGTATTTT. Residues: CASSLLDTQYF.

The chain combines TRBV3-1 with TRBJ2-7; perhaps TRBD2 as D (6 bases). Germline V CDR1 and CDR2: LGHDT, YNNKEL (reference sequence). V was shortened by 7 bases and J by 2 bases, with 15 bases between the two germline ends. The CDR3 is made up of 14 amino acids. The CDR3 nucleotides are TGTGCCAGCAAACCAACGGGGGACCCCTACGAGCAGTACTTC. Protein product: CASKPTGDPYEQYF.

This clonotype was detected many times. The gene calls are TRBV6-2 or TRBV6-3 and TRBJ2-7, with a possible D match to TRBD2 (5 bases). The CDR3 is 13 amino acids. The V gene's germline CDR1 is MNHEY and CDR2 SVGEGT. V lost 6 bases and J lost 4, with 13 bases in between. CDR3 coding DNA: TGTGCCAGCAGAATAGTCGGCGGGTACGAGCAGTACTTC. Translated, it gives CASRIVGGYEQYF.

The rearrangement uses TRBV7-2 and TRBJ2-3; unclear D gene. This CDR3 contains 11 residues. Deletions cut 5 bases from V and 6 bases from J, with 6 bases between. Per germline, CDR1 SGHTA and CDR2 FQGNSA. CDR3 sequence: CASSPRDTQYF. The CDR3 DNA follows: TGTGCCAGCAGCCCACGGGATACGCAGTATTTT.

This clonotype was recorded at least ten times. The rearrangement joins TRBV10-2 to TRBJ2-5; TRBD2 agrees at 11 bases. Germline values: CDR1 WSHSY, CDR2 SAAADI. V lost 8 bases, J lost 5 bases, and 4 bases stayed unmatched. This CDR3 region has 13 residues. The CDR3 spells CASQLAGEETQYF. The CDR3 DNA reads TGCGCCAGCCAACTAGCGGGGGAGGAGACCCAGTACTTC.

There are a few counts of this clonotype. The rearrangement uses TRBV7-3 and TRBJ2-1; the match to TRBD2 covers 7 bases. Trimming cost V 4 bases and J 15 bases; bases outside gene matches: 12. This CDR3 comprises 13 residues. Germline CDR1 SGHTA, CDR2 FQGTGA. CDR3 sequence: CASSWNLAGPRFF. CDR3 DNA: TGTGCCAGCAGCTGGAACTTAGCGGGTCCTCGGTTCTTC.

This clonotype was seen a handful of times. The rearrangement links TRBV21-1 to TRBJ2-4; TRBD2, the D gene given by the table, was not confirmed from the DNA. TRBV21-1 is termed a pseudogene. This CDR3 spans 18 amino acids. In DNA, the CDR3 is TGTGCCAGCAGCCCACTGGGGGGAAGGCCTCGCGCCAAAAACATTCAGTACTTC. This sequence encodes CASSPLGGRPRAKNIQYF.

This clonotype was detected ten times or more. The chain uses TRBV6-1 and TRBJ2-4; possible D gene TRBD1, 6 bases. This CDR3 spans 16 amino acids. Trimming left V 6 bases short and J 0 bases short, with 15 bases between. The germline V gene encodes CDR1 MNHNS and CDR2 SASEGT. CDR3 sequence (DNA): TGTGCCAGCAGCGGGACACCAAGCCTAGCCAAAAACATTCAGTACTTC. Translated, it gives CASSGTPSLAKNIQYF.

This clonotype was recorded many times. The V call is TRBV7-9, the J call TRBJ2-1; D perhaps matches TRBD2 (5 bases). This CDR3 region has 16 residues. The V end lost 2 bases, the J end lost 8 bases, and 19 bases lay between the germline ends. Per the germline V gene, CDR1 is SEHNR and CDR2 is FQNEAQ (reference sequence). CDR3 protein: CASSLRYGQEGDEQFF. The CDR3 nucleotides are TGTGCCAGCAGCTTACGATACGGTCAAGAGGGCGATGAGCAGTTCTTC.

There are many counts of this clonotype. V is TRBV5-1 and J is TRBJ1-6; D remains ambiguous. Germline lookup yields CDR1 SGHRS and CDR2 YFSETQ. The germline V and J ends were trimmed by 0 bases and 8 bases, with 12 bases remaining between them. This CDR3 is built from 15 residues. The CDR3 region is CASSLAGFEHSPLHF. CDR3 bases: TGCGCCAGCAGCTTGGCCGGATTTGAGCATTCACCCCTCCACTTT. Looking up the rest from reference TRBV5-1 and TRBJ1-6 gives the full variable domain: KAGVTQTPRYLIKTRGQQVTLSCSPISGHRSVSWYQQTPGQGLQFLFEYFSETQRNKGNFPGRFSGRQFSNSRSEMNVSTLELGDSALYLCASSLAGFEHSPLHFGNGTRLTVT.

At least ten counts were recorded for this clonotype. This chain links TRBV4-2 with TRBJ2-1, with D possibly being TRBD2 (6 bases). Trimming cost V 3 bases and J 3 bases, with 15 bases left between them. The germline V gene has CDR1 LGHNA and CDR2 YNFKEQ. The CDR3 totals 16 residues. The CDR3 loop is CASSHSPGLNYNEQFF. The CDR3 nucleotides read TGTGCCAGCAGCCATTCTCCGGGACTGAACTACAATGAGCAGTTCTTC.

This clonotype was found many times. This chain uses TRBV14 with TRBJ1-1, with D perhaps TRBD1 (5 bases). This CDR3 is 13 amino acids long. Trimming left V 4 bases short and J 10 bases short, with 16 bases between. Germline V CDR1 and CDR2: SGHDN, FVKESK. CDR3 loop: CASSRGRVVGAFF. CDR3 in DNA: TGTGCCAGCAGCCGCGGCAGGGTAGTTGGAGCTTTCTTT.

This clonotype appeared many times. This chain uses TRBV9 with TRBJ2-1, with D maybe TRBD1 (7 bases). CDR1 and CDR2 (germline): SGDLS, YYNGEE. This CDR3 spans 14 amino acids. V was shortened by 4 bases and J by 9 bases, with 17 bases between the two germline ends. The CDR3 loop is CASSLVYRGGEQFF. The DNA of the CDR3 is TGTGCCAGCAGCCTTGTTTACAGGGGAGGTGAGCAGTTCTTC.

This clonotype showed up many times. The rearrangement uses TRBV20-1 and TRBJ1-6; TRBD1 matches 10 bases. Germline V lookup: CDR1 DFQATT, CDR2 SNEGSKA (reference sequence). V lost 6 bases and J lost 10; bases outside the gene matches: 3. The CDR3 sequence is 12 residues long. The CDR3 DNA follows: TGCAGTGCGCAGACAGGGGGCTCACCCCTCCACTTT. It encodes CSAQTGGSPLHF.

This rearrangement joins TRBV6-1 to TRBJ1-4; D remains unclear. Germline V CDR1 and CDR2: MNHNS, SASEGT. The CDR3 loop spans 13 amino acids. V shed 2 bases and J shed 8 bases, with 9 bases lying between them. The CDR3 region is CASSEWTEEKLFF. In DNA form, the CDR3 reads TGTGCCAGCAGTGAATGGACGGAGGAAAAACTGTTTTTT.

The sample holds many counts of this clonotype. This sequence joins TRBV5-1 and TRBJ2-7, with D tentatively TRBD1 (6 bases). CDR1 is SGHRS and CDR2 is YFSETQ in the germline V gene. The V gene lost 8 bases and the J gene lost 0 bases, with 12 bases spanning the gap. The CDR3 is 13 amino acids. DNA for the CDR3: TGCGCCAGTACCGACAGGAGCTCCTACGAGCAGTACTTC. Protein: CASTDRSSYEQYF.